The sequence of this TCR beta chain was determined in a study of blood T cell repertoires in COVID-19 (dated by TCRdb to the early 2020s). About the investigation overall: Samples covering the acute and convalescent phases of COVID-19 were provided by collaborators in the United States, Italy and Spain. The prospective study material was composed of cDNA or gDNA derived from T cells, B-cell-depleted T cells, or PBMCs. The dataset comprised deeply sampled blood TCRbeta repertoires from subjects exposed to, actively infected with, or recovered from COVID-19. The repertoires were released in a freely available public database meant as a resource for research on the immune response to SARS-CoV-2. The samples were drawn from the first 160 participants of the ongoing ImmuneRACE study and from 950 to 1,500 subjects provided by 6 global collaborators. A de-identified subject ID, COVID-19 status, age in years and sex were almost always included in the sample metadata. Where available, HLA class I and class II types were taken from metadata supplied by the sample provider and were not determined by assay-based typing. Broader findings and caveats from the paper: How much clinical and demographic metadata was included differed by source and by participant, and the metadata was provided uncurated.

This clone turned up a few times. What antigen it recognizes has not been identified. The record has no base qualities; no much larger clone is one base away. Germline trimming amounts to 6 bases on V and 2 bases on J, with 6 as the count of junction bases outside the gene matches. From its cysteine to its phenylalanine, the CDR3 spans 14 amino acids. Left in the record is the CDR3 DNA by itself, 42 bases read in frame from the first base. The germline V gene (reference sequence) provides CDR1 LNHDA and CDR2 SQIVND. TCRbeta CDR3 regions were amplified from genomic DNA by means of the immunoSEQ Assay, a bias-controlled multiplex PCR. In the original analysis: The number of nucleated cells in each sample was estimated from the amplification of reference gene primers within the assay. To quantify the absolute abundance of each unique TCRbeta CDR3 rearrangement, sequence reads were collapsed and filtered. For each sample, productive Simpson clonality was calculated as the square root of Simpson's diversity index over productive rearrangements. Not all clones reach the TCRdb copy of this immuneACCESS table, which keeps in-frame sequences only. Checked studies attribute under half of the gap to unresolved V genes and leave the rest unexplained. V and J calls and clone size are those listed in that table; D and trimming were worked out from the DNA. In this sample the table shows about 93,000 clones, about 77% of which occur a single time. Of the sample, 15% to 20% falls within the top ten clones.

The collaborating institutions used their own protocols to collect whole blood in K2EDTA tubes. For TCRbeta analysis, collaborator samples were shipped as frozen whole blood, as isolated PBMCs, or as DNA extracted from either sample type. Recombination joined TRBV19 with TRBJ2-7; 8 of the junction bases match TRBD1. Sample: peripheral blood. This sequence originates from a human donor in a cohort sampled during active COVID-19. The CDR3 region: CASSPGTGTYEQYF. The sequence in DNA is TGTGCCAGTAGCCCCGGGACAGGAACCTACGAGCAGTACTTC.